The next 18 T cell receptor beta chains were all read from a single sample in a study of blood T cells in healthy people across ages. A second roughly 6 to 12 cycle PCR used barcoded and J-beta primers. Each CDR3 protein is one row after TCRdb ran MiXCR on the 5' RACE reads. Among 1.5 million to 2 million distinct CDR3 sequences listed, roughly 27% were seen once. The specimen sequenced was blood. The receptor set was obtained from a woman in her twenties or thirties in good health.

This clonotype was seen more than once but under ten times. For the CDR3, the DNA is TGTGCCAGCAGCTTCGGAAGACAGTATGGAAACACCATATATTTT. Translated: CASSFGRQYGNTIYF. V is TRBV9 and J is TRBJ1-3; possibly TRBD1 for D (5 bases). The CDR3 has 15 residues. From germline, CDR1 is SGDLS and CDR2 YYNGEE. Trimming took off 4 bases at V and 3 bases at J, with 14 bases between the two ends.

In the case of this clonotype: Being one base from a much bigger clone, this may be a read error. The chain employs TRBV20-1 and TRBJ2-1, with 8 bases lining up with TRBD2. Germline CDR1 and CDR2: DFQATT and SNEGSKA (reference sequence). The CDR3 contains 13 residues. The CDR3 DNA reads TGCAGTCAAAGCGGGGGACGAGACGATGAGCGGTTCTTC. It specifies CSQSGGRDDERFF.

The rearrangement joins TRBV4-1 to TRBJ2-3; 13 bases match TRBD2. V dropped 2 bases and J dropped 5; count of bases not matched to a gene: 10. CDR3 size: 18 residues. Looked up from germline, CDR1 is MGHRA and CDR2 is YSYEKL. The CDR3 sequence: CASSQSGSLAGGQDTQYF. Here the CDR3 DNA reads TGCGCCAGCAGCCAAAGTGGGTCACTAGCGGGGGGGCAAGATACGCAGTATTTT.

CDR3 sequence: CASSGSSGGTQETQYF. CDR3 DNA: TGTGCCAGCAGTGGCTCTAGCGGGGGAACCCAAGAGACCCAGTACTTC. The rearrangement joins TRBV2 to TRBJ2-5; 10 bases match TRBD2. CDR1 SNHLY and CDR2 FYNNEI come from the germline V gene. V shed 4 bases and J 1 base; nucleotides not matched to a gene: 6. This CDR3 is 16 amino acids long.

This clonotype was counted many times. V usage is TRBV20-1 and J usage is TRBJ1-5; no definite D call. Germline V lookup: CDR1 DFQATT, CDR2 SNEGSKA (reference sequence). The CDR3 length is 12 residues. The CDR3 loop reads CSALGMDQPQHF. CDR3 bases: TGCAGCGCTCTTGGGATGGATCAGCCCCAGCATTTT.

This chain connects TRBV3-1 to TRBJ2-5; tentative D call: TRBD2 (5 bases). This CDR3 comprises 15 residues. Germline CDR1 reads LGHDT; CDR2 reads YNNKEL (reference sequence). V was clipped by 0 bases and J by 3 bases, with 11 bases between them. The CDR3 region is CASSQDGEGEETQYF. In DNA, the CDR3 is TGTGCCAGCAGCCAAGACGGCGAGGGAGAAGAGACCCAGTACTTC.

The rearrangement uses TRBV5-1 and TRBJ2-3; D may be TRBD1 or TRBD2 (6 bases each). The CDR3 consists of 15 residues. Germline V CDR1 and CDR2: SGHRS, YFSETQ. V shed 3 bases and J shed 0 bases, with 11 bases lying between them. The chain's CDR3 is CASSWGDKSTDTQYF. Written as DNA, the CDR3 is TGCGCCAGCAGCTGGGGGGACAAAAGCACAGATACGCAGTATTTT.

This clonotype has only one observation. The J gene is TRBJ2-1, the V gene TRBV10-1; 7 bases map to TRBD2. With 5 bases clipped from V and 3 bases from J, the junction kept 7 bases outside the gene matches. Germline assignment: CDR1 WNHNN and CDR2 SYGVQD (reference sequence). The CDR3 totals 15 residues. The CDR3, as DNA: TGCGCCAGCAGTATAGAGCGGGACCGCTACAATGAGCAGTTCTTC. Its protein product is CASSIERDRYNEQFF.

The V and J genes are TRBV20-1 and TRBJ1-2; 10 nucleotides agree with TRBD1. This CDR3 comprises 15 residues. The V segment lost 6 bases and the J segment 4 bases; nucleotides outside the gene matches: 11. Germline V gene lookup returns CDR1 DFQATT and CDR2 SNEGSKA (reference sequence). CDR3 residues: CSARDRGAGSYGYTF. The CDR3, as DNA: TGCAGTGCACGGGACAGGGGTGCCGGTTCCTATGGCTACACCTTC.

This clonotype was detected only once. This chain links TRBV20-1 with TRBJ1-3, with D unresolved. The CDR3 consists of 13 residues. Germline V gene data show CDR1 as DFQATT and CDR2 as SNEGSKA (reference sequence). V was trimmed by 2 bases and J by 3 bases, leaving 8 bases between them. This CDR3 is CSARPSDGNTIYF. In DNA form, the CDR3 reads TGCAGTGCTAGACCCAGCGATGGAAACACCATATATTTT.

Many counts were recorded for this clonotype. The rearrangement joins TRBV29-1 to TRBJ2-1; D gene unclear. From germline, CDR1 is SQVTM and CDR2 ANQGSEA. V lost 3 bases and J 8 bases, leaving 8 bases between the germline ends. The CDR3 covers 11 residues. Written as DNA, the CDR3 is TGCAGCGTTGACTCGACGGATGAGCAGTTCTTC. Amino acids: CSVDSTDEQFF.

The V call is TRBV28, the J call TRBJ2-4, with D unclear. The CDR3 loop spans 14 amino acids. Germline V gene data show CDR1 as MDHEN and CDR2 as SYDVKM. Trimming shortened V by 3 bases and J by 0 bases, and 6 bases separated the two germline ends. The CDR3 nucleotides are TGTGCCAGCAGTTTCGGCCAAGCCAAAAACATTCAGTACTTC. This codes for CASSFGQAKNIQYF.

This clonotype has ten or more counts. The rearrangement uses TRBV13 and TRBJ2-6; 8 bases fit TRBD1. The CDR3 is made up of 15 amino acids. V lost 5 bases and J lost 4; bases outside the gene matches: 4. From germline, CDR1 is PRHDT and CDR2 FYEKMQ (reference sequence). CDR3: CASSETGAGANVLTF. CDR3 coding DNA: TGTGCCAGCAGCGAGACAGGGGCCGGGGCCAACGTCCTGACTTTC.

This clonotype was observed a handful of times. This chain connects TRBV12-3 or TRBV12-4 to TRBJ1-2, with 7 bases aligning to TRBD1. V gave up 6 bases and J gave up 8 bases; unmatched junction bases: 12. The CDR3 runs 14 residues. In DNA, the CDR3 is TGTGCCAGCAGGGACAGGCCCTCTCTGGCGGGCTACACCTTC. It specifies CASRDRPSLAGYTF.

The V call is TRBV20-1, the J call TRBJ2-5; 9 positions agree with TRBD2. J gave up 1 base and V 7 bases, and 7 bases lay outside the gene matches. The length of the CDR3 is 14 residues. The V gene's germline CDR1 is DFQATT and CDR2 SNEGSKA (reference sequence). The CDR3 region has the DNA TGCAGTGTCGTGTGCGGGGGGGCCCAAGAGACCCAGTACTTC. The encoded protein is CSVVCGGAQETQYF.

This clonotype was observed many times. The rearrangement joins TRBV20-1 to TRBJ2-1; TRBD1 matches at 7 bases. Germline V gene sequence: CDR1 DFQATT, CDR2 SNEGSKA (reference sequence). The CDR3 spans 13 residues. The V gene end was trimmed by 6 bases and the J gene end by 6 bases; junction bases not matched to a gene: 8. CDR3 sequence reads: CSAAGGGRNEQFF. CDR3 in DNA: TGCAGTGCGGCAGGGGGTGGTCGCAATGAGCAGTTCTTC.

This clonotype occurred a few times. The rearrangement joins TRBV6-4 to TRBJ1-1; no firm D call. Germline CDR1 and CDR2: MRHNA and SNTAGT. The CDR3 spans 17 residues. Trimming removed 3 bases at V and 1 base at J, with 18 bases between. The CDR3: CASSEQRSLGQNTEAFF. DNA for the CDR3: TGTGCCAGCAGTGAACAACGATCTTTAGGGCAGAACACTGAAGCTTTCTTT.

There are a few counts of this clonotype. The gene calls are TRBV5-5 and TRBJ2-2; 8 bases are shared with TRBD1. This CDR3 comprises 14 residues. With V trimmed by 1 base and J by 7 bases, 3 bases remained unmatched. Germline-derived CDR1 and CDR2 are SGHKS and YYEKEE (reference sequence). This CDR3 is CASSLSTGDGELFF. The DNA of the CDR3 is TGTGCCAGCAGCTTGTCGACAGGGGACGGGGAGCTGTTTTTT.